These 22 T cell receptor beta chains came from one sample sequenced in a study of T cell repertoires in cytomegalovirus infection. In TCRdb, the reads were re-called with MiXCR into one record per CDR3 protein. Of about 570,000 distinct CDR3 sequences in the sample, around two fifths were seen once. Their specific antigens are unknown. Sequenced material: cultured PBMCs, taken from culture after CMV antigen stimulation. The receptors shown here come from a human donor in good health (CMV status not recorded). Some clones in this sample may be carry-over from other donors' samples.

This clonotype was seen a handful of times. The chain combines TRBV6-6 with TRBJ1-3; no definite D call. Trimming took off 0 bases at V and 2 bases at J, with 8 bases between the two ends. CDR1 and CDR2 from the germline V gene are MNHNY and SVGAGI (reference sequence). This CDR3 is built from 15 residues. The CDR3 region is CASSYSAGAGNTIYF. DNA of the CDR3: TGTGCCAGCAGTTACTCAGCGGGCGCTGGAAACACCATATATTTT.

V is TRBV6-6 and J is TRBJ2-3, with D possibly matching TRBD2 (5 bases). The germline V and J ends were trimmed by 6 bases and 4 bases, with 20 bases remaining between them. Germline loops: CDR1 MNHNY, CDR2 SVGAGI (reference sequence). The length of the CDR3 is 16 residues. As DNA, the CDR3 is TGTGCCAGCAGGACCTTATTTTTAGGAGGATCAGATACGCAGTATTTT. The encoded protein is CASRTLFLGGSDTQYF.

This clonotype was recorded a few times. The chain couples TRBV7-4 to TRBJ1-5, with TRBD1 matching over 9 bases. Looked up from germline, CDR1 is SGHVT and CDR2 is SQSDAQ. The CDR3 covers 17 residues. V was clipped by 5 bases and J by 0 bases; unmatched bases: 8. CDR3 sequence (DNA): TGTGCCAGCAGCCCCGGGACAGGGTTCTATAGCAATCAGCCCCAGCATTTT. Amino acids: CASSPGTGFYSNQPQHF.

The chain recombines TRBV7-2 with TRBJ2-7, with D tentatively TRBD1 or TRBD2 (5 bases each). V was pared by 7 bases and J by 3 bases, with 22 bases between. The length of the CDR3 is 16 residues. Germline CDR1 reads SGHTA; CDR2 reads FQGNSA. The CDR3 nucleotides read TGTGCCAGCACCAAAGGACACGGGATGACTTTCTACGAGCAGTACTTC. Amino acid sequence: CASTKGHGMTFYEQYF.

V is TRBV6-6 and J is TRBJ2-5; unclear D gene. V lost 6 bases to trimming and J lost 7 bases, with 12 bases between them. Germline V gene sequence: CDR1 MNHNY, CDR2 SVGAGI (reference sequence). The CDR3 consists of 12 residues. CDR3 coding DNA: TGTGCCAGCAGCCGCTCACCCGGGACCCAGTACTTC. As protein: CASSRSPGTQYF.

This chain uses TRBV25-1 with TRBJ2-7; D is possibly TRBD1 (5 bases). Trimming stripped 6 bases from V and 4 bases from J, with 10 bases between. CDR1 is MGHDK, CDR2 SYGVNS, per germline. This CDR3 has 12 residues. CDR3 amino acids: CASRQGAYEQYF. CDR3 coding DNA: TGTGCCAGCAGGCAGGGTGCGTACGAGCAGTACTTC.

In this sample, this clonotype turned up a few times. The DNA of the CDR3 is TGTGCCAGCAGTATCGCGGGGGGCAATGAGCAGTTCTTC. This sequence encodes CASSIAGGNEQFF. The chain employs TRBV6-5 and TRBJ2-1; 8 nucleotides align to TRBD2. CDR3 length: 13 residues. The junction had 3 bases not matched to a gene; V was cut back by 5 bases and J by 6 bases. The germline CDR1 and CDR2 sequences are MNHEY and SVGAGI.

Regarding this clonotype: One end of the junction does not line up with germline, which may come from a read error. The rearrangement joins TRBV5-1 to TRBJ2-7; D could derive from TRBD1 or TRBD2 (5 bases each). Germline CDR1 SGHRS, CDR2 YFSETQ. This CDR3 is built from 14 residues. In nucleotides, the CDR3 is TGCGCCAGCAAGCCGGGGCTATACTCCAACGAGCAGTACTTC. Protein sequence: CASKPGLYSNEQYF.

This chain connects TRBV10-3 to TRBJ2-1, with a tentative D call TRBD1 (5 bases). Germline CDR1 and CDR2: ENHRY and SYGVKD. The ends were cut back, 8 bases at V and 4 bases at J, with 15 bases in the middle. The length of the CDR3 is 14 residues. The CDR3 protein is CAISPRQIYNEQFF. DNA of the CDR3: TGTGCCATCTCCCCACGACAGATTTACAATGAGCAGTTCTTC.

V and J are TRBV19 and TRBJ1-1, with D uncertain. CDR3 size: 14 residues. Trimming took 4 bases from V and 1 from J, leaving 10 bases between them. Germline V gives CDR1 LNHDA, CDR2 SQIVND (reference sequence). Written as DNA, the CDR3 is TGTGCCAGTAGTACCGGACGGGAGAACACTGAAGCTTTCTTT. Its protein product is CASSTGRENTEAFF. Looking up the rest from reference TRBV19 and TRBJ1-1 gives the full variable domain: DGGITQSPKYLFRKEGQNVTLSCEQNLNHDAMYWYRQDPGQGLRLIYYSQIVNDFQKGDIAEGYSVSREKKESFPLTVTSAQKNPTAFYLCASSTGRENTEAFFGQGTRLTVV.

This clonotype was seen only a few times. This chain uses TRBV4-2 with TRBJ2-1; 12 bases are a match to TRBD2. Trimming cost V 4 bases and J 1 base; bases outside gene matches: 11. Germline CDR1 is LGHNA and CDR2 is YNFKEQ. The CDR3 is made up of 19 amino acids. The CDR3 loop reads CASSRGLAGPRGSYNEQFF. CDR3 sequence (DNA): TGTGCCAGCAGCCGCGGACTAGCGGGGCCCCGGGGGTCCTACAATGAGCAGTTCTTC.

V gene TRBV19 combines with J gene TRBJ2-3, with 7 bases that match TRBD2. Germline V gives CDR1 LNHDA, CDR2 SQIVND (reference sequence). CDR3 length: 17 residues. The ends lost 5 bases at V and 4 bases at J; junction bases unmatched: 15. CDR3 nucleotide sequence: TGTGCCAGTAGTTCTTTCGGCGCTGGGAGGGTAGCAGATACGCAGTATTTT. Amino acids: CASSSFGAGRVADTQYF.

The chain has TRBV5-1 and TRBJ2-3; perhaps TRBD2 as D (6 bases). Germline CDR1 is SGHRS and CDR2 is YFSETQ. This CDR3 is built from 15 residues. V lost 4 bases, J lost 6 bases, and 18 bases lay in between. CDR3 nucleotides: TGCGCCAGCAGCCTCGCTGCGGGGTCGCTGGATACGCAGTATTTT. The encoded protein is CASSLAAGSLDTQYF.

The J gene is TRBJ2-5, the V gene TRBV3-1; perhaps TRBD2 as D (5 bases). The ends were cut back, 0 bases at V and 0 bases at J, with 17 bases in the middle. The V gene's germline CDR1 is LGHDT and CDR2 YNNKEL (reference sequence). CDR3 length: 18 residues. Here the CDR3 reads CASSQDVGSGKYQETQYF. The CDR3 bases are TGTGCCAGCAGCCAAGATGTGGGGAGCGGCAAGTACCAAGAGACCCAGTACTTC.

There are a few counts of this clonotype. The chain joins TRBV6-5 to TRBJ2-3; D perhaps matches TRBD1 (6 bases). The germline V and J ends were trimmed by 0 bases and 0 bases, with 10 bases remaining between them. The germline V gene has CDR1 MNHEY and CDR2 SVGAGI. CDR3 length: 16 amino acids. The CDR3: CASSYSGTLSTDTQYF. The CDR3 region has the DNA TGTGCCAGCAGTTACTCGGGGACACTTAGCACAGATACGCAGTATTTT.

V usage is TRBV7-6 and J usage is TRBJ1-2; TRBD1 matches 7 bases. Germline V CDR1 and CDR2: SGHVS, FNYEAQ. The CDR3 has 16 amino acids. The V and J ends lost 4 bases and 1 base, in that order; junction bases with no gene match: 9. In DNA, the CDR3 is TGTGCCAGCAGCTCAAGCGGGGGACAGCTTAACTATGGCTACACCTTC. Its protein product is CASSSSGGQLNYGYTF. Supplemented by reference TRBV7-6 and TRBJ1-2, the full variable domain reads GAGVSQSPRYKVTKRGQDVALRCDPISGHVSLYWYRQALGQGPEFLTYFNYEAQQDKSGLPNDRFSAERPEGSISTLTIQRTEQRDSAMYRCASSSSGGQLNYGYTFGSGTRLTVV.

This clonotype was observed a few times. The J gene is TRBJ1-1, the V gene TRBV12-3 or TRBV12-4; 7 bases are a match to TRBD1. V lost 4 bases and J lost 1; bases outside the gene matches: 6. CDR3 length equals 15 residues. The CDR3 coding sequence is TGTGCCAGCAGTTCTACAGGGGTTGGGAACACTGAAGCTTTCTTT. It codes for CASSSTGVGNTEAFF.

This clonotype was seen more than once but under ten times. This chain uses TRBV7-2 with TRBJ2-1, with D possibly TRBD1 on 5 matching bases. Germline CDR1 reads SGHTA; CDR2 reads FQGNSA. V was trimmed by 1 base and J by 10 bases, leaving 17 bases between them. The CDR3 consists of 15 residues. The CDR3 DNA reads TGTGCCAGCAGCTTAGACCACAGGCGCAAGGCCGAGCAGTTCTTC. Residues: CASSLDHRRKAEQFF.

J is TRBJ2-5 and V is TRBV7-2, with D perhaps matching TRBD1 (6 bases). V was cut by 5 bases and J by 0 bases, with 10 bases left in between. The CDR3 is 14 residues long. Germline CDR1 is SGHTA and CDR2 is FQGNSA. The CDR3 DNA follows: TGTGCCAGCAGCCCACCAGGGGACCAAGAGACCCAGTACTTC. The encoded protein is CASSPPGDQETQYF.

This chain links TRBV5-5 with TRBJ2-3; no definite D call. Germline CDR1 and CDR2: SGHKS and YYEKEE (reference sequence). This CDR3 has 12 amino acids. V lost 5 bases to trimming and J lost 7 bases, with 11 bases between them. This chain's CDR3 is CASRMETNTQYF. CDR3 DNA sequence: TGTGCCAGCAGAATGGAAACCAATACGCAGTATTTT.

This CDR3 reads CASNSWGTYNEQFF. Written as DNA, the CDR3 is TGTGCCAGCAACTCGTGGGGGACGTACAATGAGCAGTTCTTC. The chain couples TRBV2 to TRBJ2-1; D tentatively fits TRBD1 or TRBD2 (5 bases each). Deletions cut 7 bases from V and 4 bases from J, with 14 bases between. Germline-derived CDR1 and CDR2 are SNHLY and FYNNEI. This CDR3 is built from 14 residues.

This clonotype was picked up one time. V is TRBV19 and J is TRBJ2-2, with D hard to call. This CDR3 contains 14 residues. The germline V and J ends were trimmed by 5 bases and 1 base, with 8 bases remaining between them. Germline V lookup: CDR1 LNHDA, CDR2 SQIVND (reference sequence). The chain's CDR3 is CASSPQMNTGELFF. CDR3 DNA: TGTGCCAGTAGTCCCCAGATGAACACCGGGGAGCTGTTTTTT.